The sequence of this T cell receptor (beta chain) was determined in a study of T cell responses to AZD1222 COVID-19 vaccine. Sequenced by immunoSEQ multiplex PCR; TCRdb stores in-frame clones only, minus some. This sample has about 150,000 clones; roughly 92% occur once, and the top ten carry around 1.3%. The V gene end was trimmed by 6 bases and the J gene end by 2 bases; junction bases not matched to a gene: 12. Germline CDR1 reads MDHEN; CDR2 reads SYDVKM. The CDR3 totals 16 residues. Here the sequenced sample was peripheral blood, taken on day 0 of AZD1222 vaccination. The receptor was derived from an adult in good health. The V gene is TRBV28, the J gene TRBJ2-5; 7 positions agree with TRBD2. CDR3 in amino acids: CASSTPLAGKQETQYF. The CDR3 DNA reads as TGTGCCAGCAGCACCCCCTTAGCGGGCAAACAAGAGACCCAGTACTTC.